A single sample is the source of the 25 T cell receptor beta chains below, sequenced in a study of cytomegalovirus exposure and HLA in healthy donors. Use of 60 Vbeta and 13 Jbeta primers characterized the PCR. Using immunoSEQ multiplex PCR, the repertoire was profiled, and TCRdb retains in-frame clones only, with some absent. The table lists some 130,000 clones, roughly 62% of them singletons. The source material was PBMCs. The receptors were sampled from a man aged 30-40 years in good health and CMV-seropositive.

Written as DNA, the CDR3 is TGTGCCAGCAGCTTAGAGGGAACTAGCGGGAGGGCCGGCGATACGCAGTATTTT. Translating gives CASSLEGTSGRAGDTQYF. The chain links TRBV11-2 to TRBJ2-3, with TRBD2 matching 13 bases. Germline lookup yields CDR1 SGHAT and CDR2 FQNNGV. The CDR3 runs to 18 residues. V trimming: 0 bases; J trimming: 6 bases; junction bases outside the gene matches: 9.

The rearrangement links TRBV6-5 to TRBJ1-1; the D gene is possibly TRBD1 (6 bases). Germline CDR1 reads MNHEY; CDR2 reads SVGAGI. V lost 2 bases and J 2 bases, leaving 9 bases between the germline ends. The CDR3 is made up of 14 amino acids. The CDR3 nucleotides read TGTGCCAGCAGTTACAAGGACAGCAACACTGAAGCTTTCTTT. Residues: CASSYKDSNTEAFF.

V and J are TRBV29-1 and TRBJ1-1, with D possibly being TRBD1 (5 bases). Germline assignment: CDR1 SQVTM and CDR2 ANQGSEA. CDR3 length: 14 residues. V was shortened by 4 bases and J by 4 bases, with 16 bases between the two germline ends. The CDR3 sequence: CSVGLGAGSTEAFF. The CDR3 coding sequence is TGCAGCGTTGGGCTCGGGGCGGGGAGCACTGAAGCTTTCTTT.

V is TRBV14 and J is TRBJ2-7, with TRBD2 matching 9 bases. Trimming removed 3 bases from V and 4 bases from J; junction bases left unmatched: 7. The CDR3 covers 15 residues. Per germline, CDR1 SGHDN and CDR2 FVKESK. CDR3 amino acids: CASSQAAGGGYEQYF. CDR3 sequence (DNA): TGTGCCAGCAGCCAGGCTGCGGGAGGGGGTTACGAGCAGTACTTC.

The chain uses TRBV9 and TRBJ2-5; 8 nucleotides match TRBD1. The CDR3 sequence is 15 residues long. With 3 bases clipped from V and 2 bases from J, the junction kept 6 bases outside the gene matches. The V gene's germline CDR1 is SGDLS and CDR2 YYNGEE. CDR3 nucleotides: TGTGCCAGCAGCGGGACAGGGTCGAAACAAGAGACCCAGTACTTC. Translating it yields CASSGTGSKQETQYF.

This clone was seen a handful of times. Other DNA sequences in this sample translate to the same CDR3. The rearrangement joins TRBV5-4 to TRBJ2-5, with 8 bases fitting TRBD1. The germline CDR1 and CDR2 sequences are SGHNT and YYREEE (reference sequence). V lost 2 bases to trimming and J lost 5 bases; unmatched junction nucleotides: 2. This CDR3 region has 13 residues. In DNA, the CDR3 is TGTGCCAGCAGCTTTGACAGGGGTGAGACCCAGTACTTC. This encodes CASSFDRGETQYF. The entire variable domain, with the rest obtained from reference TRBV5-4 and TRBJ2-5, is as follows: ETGVTQSPTHLIKTRGQQVTLRCSSQSGHNTVSWYQQALGQGPQFIFQYYREEENGRGNFPPRFSGLQFPNYSSELNVNALELDDSALYLCASSFDRGETQYFGPGTRLLVL.

This rearrangement joins TRBV5-1 to TRBJ1-2; no reliable D call. This CDR3 is 16 amino acids long. Per the germline V gene, CDR1 is SGHRS and CDR2 is YFSETQ. The V end was cut by 2 bases, the J end by 0 bases, with 14 bases between. The CDR3 region is CASSLTGALANYGYTF. CDR3 nucleotides: TGCGCCAGCAGCTTAACCGGAGCCTTAGCTAACTATGGCTACACCTTC.

The V call is TRBV7-9, the J call TRBJ2-5, with 14 bases fitting TRBD2. CDR1 and CDR2 (germline): SEHNR, FQNEAQ (reference sequence). CDR3 length: 16 residues. J was trimmed by 2 bases and V by 5 bases; bases with no gene match: 4. CDR3 nucleotide sequence: TGTGCCAGCAGCACCGGACTAGCGGGAGGTCAAGAGACCCAGTACTTC. Protein: CASSTGLAGGQETQYF.

This chain links TRBV2 with TRBJ2-1; maybe TRBD2 (5 bases). Germline CDR1 SNHLY, CDR2 FYNNEI. This CDR3 spans 16 amino acids. Trimming removed 7 bases at V and 0 bases at J, with 16 bases between. The DNA for the CDR3 is TGTGCCAGCAATTATGACGGGGTAAGCTCCTACAATGAGCAGTTCTTC. Its translation: CASNYDGVSSYNEQFF.

This rearrangement joins TRBV9 to TRBJ2-7, with 10 bases matching TRBD1. The junction had 6 bases not matched to a gene; V was cut back by 3 bases and J by 3 bases. The CDR3 runs 15 residues. Germline V gene data show CDR1 as SGDLS and CDR2 as YYNGEE. The CDR3 DNA reads as TGTGCCAGCAGCGAATCCGGGACAGGGGTCTACGAGCAGTACTTC. Amino acid sequence: CASSESGTGVYEQYF.

The chain joins TRBV9 to TRBJ2-1, with D possibly matching TRBD2 (5 bases). The CDR3 sequence is 14 residues long. Trimming pared 5 bases from V and 8 bases from J, leaving 17 bases between. The germline CDR1 and CDR2 sequences are SGDLS and YYNGEE. For the CDR3, the DNA is TGTGCCAGCAGGGTTCTGCGGGCGGCGGATGAGCAGTTCTTC. Its protein is CASRVLRAADEQFF.

A few counts support this clone. The gene calls are TRBV6-5 and TRBJ1-2; no reliable D call. Trimming cost V 4 bases and J 7 bases, with 22 bases left between them. The CDR3 is 16 amino acids. Per the germline V gene, CDR1 is MNHEY and CDR2 is SVGAGI. CDR3 sequence reads: CASSSQALIRVGGYTF. The DNA of the CDR3 is TGTGCCAGCAGTTCTCAGGCCCTGATTCGAGTGGGTGGCTACACCTTC.

The chain links TRBV11-3 to TRBJ2-1; TRBD2 aligns across 16 bases. The germline V gene has CDR1 SGHNT and CDR2 YENEEA. The CDR3 covers 17 residues. Losses at the gene ends were 3 bases for V and 6 bases for J; bases not matched to a gene: 5. CDR3: CASSLGTSGRGGNEQFF. DNA of the CDR3: TGTGCCAGCAGCTTGGGGACTAGCGGGAGGGGGGGCAATGAGCAGTTCTTC.

Here the CDR3 reads CASSLGREVYEQYF. The CDR3 DNA is TGCGCCAGCAGCTTAGGCAGGGAAGTTTACGAGCAGTACTTC. V is TRBV5-1 and J is TRBJ2-7; possible D gene TRBD1, 5 bases. Germline values: CDR1 SGHRS, CDR2 YFSETQ. This CDR3 is built from 14 residues. V was pared by 2 bases and J by 4 bases, with 13 bases between.

The V gene is TRBV5-1, the J gene TRBJ1-3, with TRBD1 matching over 9 bases. This CDR3 is built from 14 residues. The germline V gene has CDR1 SGHRS and CDR2 YFSETQ. V shed 5 bases and J 6 bases; nucleotides not matched to a gene: 6. The DNA of the CDR3 is TGCGCCAGCAGACTACAGGGGGCGGAAAACACCATATATTTT. Its protein product is CASRLQGAENTIYF.

About this clone: Other DNA sequences in this sample translate to the same CDR3. The chain combines TRBV7-2 with TRBJ2-7, with D possibly being TRBD1 (5 bases). The germline CDR1 and CDR2 sequences are SGHTA and FQGNSA. The length of the CDR3 is 11 residues. V was pared by 2 bases and J by 6 bases, with 5 bases between. The CDR3 here is CASSLRGEQYF. The CDR3, as DNA: TGTGCCAGCAGCTTAAGGGGCGAGCAGTACTTC.

Worth noting for this clone: Sequence at one end of the junction differs from germline and may be a read error. The genes are TRBV28 and TRBJ1-1, with 7 bases fitting TRBD1. The CDR3 runs 18 residues. Germline CDR1 reads MDHEN; CDR2 reads SYDVKM. The CDR3 nucleotides read TGTGCCAGCAGCTCCATCCGGGACAGTCTTATAATGAGAAGCTTTCTTGGCTTT. Residues: CASSSIRDSLIMRSFLGF. The variable domain in full, with the rest retrieved from reference TRBV28 and TRBJ1-1, is DVKVTQSSRYLVKRTGEKVFLECVQDMDHENMFWYRQDPGLGLRLIYFSYDVKMKEKGDIPEGYSVSREKKERFSLILESASTNQTSMYLCASSSIRDSLIMRSFLGFGQGTRLTVV.

The chain couples TRBV5-6 to TRBJ1-3; D is perhaps TRBD1 (5 bases). Germline V gene data show CDR1 as SGHDT and CDR2 as YYEEEE. This CDR3 is 14 amino acids long. The germline V and J ends were trimmed by 4 bases and 11 bases, with 19 bases remaining between them. CDR3: CASSTRGSSHAIYF. DNA for the CDR3: TGTGCCAGCAGCACCCGGGGGAGCTCACACGCCATATATTTT.

This clone was seen a handful of times. V and J are TRBV5-6 and TRBJ2-2; the match to TRBD1 covers 7 bases. CDR3 length: 15 amino acids. Looked up from germline, CDR1 is SGHDT and CDR2 is YYEEEE. V trimming: 0 bases; J trimming: 1 base; junction bases outside the gene matches: 0. The CDR3 protein is CASSLGTGNTGELFF. The CDR3 DNA follows: TGTGCCAGCAGCTTGGGGACAGGGAACACCGGGGAGCTGTTTTTT.

This clone was detected only a few times. V is TRBV15 and J is TRBJ2-7, with 8 bases that match TRBD1. Trimming cost V 3 bases and J 7 bases; bases outside gene matches: 11. Germline V gene sequence: CDR1 LNHNV, CDR2 YYDKDF (reference sequence). This CDR3 region has 15 residues. CDR3 sequence: CATSRFGQGQGEQYF. DNA for the CDR3: TGTGCCACCAGCAGGTTCGGACAGGGACAAGGGGAGCAGTACTTC.

The CDR3 is CASSLRNSKNIQYF. The CDR3 region has the DNA TGTGCCAGCAGTTTGAGAAATTCCAAAAACATTCAGTACTTC. The V call is TRBV28, the J call TRBJ2-4, with D unresolved. CDR1 is MDHEN, CDR2 SYDVKM, per germline. V was cut by 3 bases and J by 2 bases, with 8 bases left in between. The CDR3 length is 14 residues.

The chain links TRBV6-1 to TRBJ2-7; 9 positions agree with TRBD2. The CDR3 covers 14 residues. Germline loops: CDR1 MNHNS, CDR2 SASEGT. Losses at the gene ends were 4 bases for V and 3 bases for J; bases not matched to a gene: 4. DNA of the CDR3: TGTGCCAGCAGTGGGGGACTAGCCATCTACGAGCAGTACTTC. The encoded protein is CASSGGLAIYEQYF.

Details on this clone: Other DNA sequences from this sample encode an identical CDR3 as well. The chain has TRBV5-1 and TRBJ2-7; 8 nucleotides line up with TRBD1. The CDR3 spans 15 residues. V shed 0 bases, J shed 3 bases, and the junction held 5 bases outside the gene matches. Germline lookup yields CDR1 SGHRS and CDR2 YFSETQ. The CDR3 loop is CASSLVAGGNYEQYF. DNA of the CDR3: TGCGCCAGCAGCTTGGTGGCAGGGGGCAACTACGAGCAGTACTTC.

This clone was seen only a few times. The V call is TRBV29-1, the J call TRBJ2-1; 7 nucleotides match TRBD2. V dropped 3 bases and J dropped 7; count of bases not matched to a gene: 12. The germline V gene has CDR1 SQVTM and CDR2 ANQGSEA. The CDR3 loop spans 15 amino acids. CDR3 sequence: CSVEAGAGRQNEQFF. The CDR3 nucleotides are TGCAGCGTTGAGGCGGGAGCAGGGCGCCAAAATGAGCAGTTCTTC.

This sequence joins TRBV2 and TRBJ2-5; 7 bases agree with TRBD2. CDR1 and CDR2 from the germline V gene are SNHLY and FYNNEI. This CDR3 comprises 13 residues. Trimming at V came to 10 bases and at J to 1 base, leaving 6 bases not matched to a gene. The CDR3 here is CATQRDAQETQYF. DNA for the CDR3: TGTGCCACTCAGCGGGACGCCCAAGAGACCCAGTACTTC.